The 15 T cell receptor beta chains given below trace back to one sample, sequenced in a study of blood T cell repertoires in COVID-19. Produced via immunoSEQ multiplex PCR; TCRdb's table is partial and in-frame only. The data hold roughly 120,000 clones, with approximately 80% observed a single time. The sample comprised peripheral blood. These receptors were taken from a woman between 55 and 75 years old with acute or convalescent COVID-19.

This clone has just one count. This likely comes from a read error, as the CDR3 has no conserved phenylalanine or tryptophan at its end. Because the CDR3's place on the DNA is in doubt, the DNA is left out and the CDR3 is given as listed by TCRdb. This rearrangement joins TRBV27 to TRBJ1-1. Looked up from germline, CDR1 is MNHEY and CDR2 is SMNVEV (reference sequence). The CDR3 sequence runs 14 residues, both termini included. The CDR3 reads CASSFQTKAVLEEV.

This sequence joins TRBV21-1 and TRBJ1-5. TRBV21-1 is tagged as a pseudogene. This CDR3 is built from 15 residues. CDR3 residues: CASSKVIGVHQPQHF. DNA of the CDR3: TGTGCCAGCAGCAAAGTAATCGGGGTACATCAGCCCCAGCATTTT.

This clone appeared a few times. CDR3 nucleotides: TGCGCCAGCAGTTCCCCGGGACAGGGAGGAACCGGGGAGCTGTTTTTT. Protein sequence: CASSSPGQGGTGELFF. The chain is built from TRBV5-1 and TRBJ2-2; 9 bases fit TRBD1. The ends lost 5 bases at V and 5 bases at J; junction bases unmatched: 10. Germline CDR1 and CDR2: SGHRS and YFSETQ. The CDR3 runs 16 residues.

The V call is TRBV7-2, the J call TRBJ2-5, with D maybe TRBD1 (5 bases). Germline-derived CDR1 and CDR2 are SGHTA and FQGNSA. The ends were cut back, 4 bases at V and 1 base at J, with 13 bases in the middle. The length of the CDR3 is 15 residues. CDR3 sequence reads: CASSSTGHSQETQYF. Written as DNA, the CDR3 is TGTGCCAGCAGCTCTACAGGACACTCCCAAGAGACCCAGTACTTC.

The CDR3 here is CASSYLAGGYTF. The CDR3 DNA reads TGTGCCAGCAGTTATCTTGCGGGGGGCTACACCTTC. The chain couples TRBV6-2 or TRBV6-3 to TRBJ1-2, with D unclear. The V gene's germline CDR1 is MNHEY and CDR2 SVGEGT. The CDR3 covers 12 residues. V was pared by 3 bases and J by 8 bases, with 10 bases between.

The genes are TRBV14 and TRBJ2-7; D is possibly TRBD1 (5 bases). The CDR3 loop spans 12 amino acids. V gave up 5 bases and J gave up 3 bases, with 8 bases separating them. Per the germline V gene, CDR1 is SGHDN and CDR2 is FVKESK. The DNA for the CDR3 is TGTGCCAGCAGCTTGACAGTCTACGAGCAGTACTTC. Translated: CASSLTVYEQYF.

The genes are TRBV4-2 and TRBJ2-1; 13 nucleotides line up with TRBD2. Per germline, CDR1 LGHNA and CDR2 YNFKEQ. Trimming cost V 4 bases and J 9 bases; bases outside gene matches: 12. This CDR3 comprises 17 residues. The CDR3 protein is CASSPLLAGGPLGEQFF. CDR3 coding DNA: TGTGCCAGCAGCCCCTTACTAGCGGGGGGGCCGTTGGGTGAGCAGTTCTTC.

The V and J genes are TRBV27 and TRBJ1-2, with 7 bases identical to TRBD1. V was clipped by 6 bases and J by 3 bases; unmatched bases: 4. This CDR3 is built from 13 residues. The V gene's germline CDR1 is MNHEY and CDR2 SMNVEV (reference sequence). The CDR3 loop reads CASRTGYDYGYTF. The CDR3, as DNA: TGTGCCAGCAGGACAGGGTATGACTATGGCTACACCTTC.

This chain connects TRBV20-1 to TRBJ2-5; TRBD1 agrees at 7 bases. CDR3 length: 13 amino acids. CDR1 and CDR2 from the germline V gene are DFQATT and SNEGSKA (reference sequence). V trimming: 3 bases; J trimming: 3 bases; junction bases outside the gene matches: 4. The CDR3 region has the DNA TGCAGTGCTAGTCGGGACAGTAAAGAGACCCAGTACTTC. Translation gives CSASRDSKETQYF.

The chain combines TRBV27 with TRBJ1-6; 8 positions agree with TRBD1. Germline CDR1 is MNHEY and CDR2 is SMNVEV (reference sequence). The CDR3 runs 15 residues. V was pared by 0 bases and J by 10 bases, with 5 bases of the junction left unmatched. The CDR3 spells CASSLSDRVASPLHF. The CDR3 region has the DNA TGTGCCAGCAGTTTATCGGACAGGGTCGCATCACCCCTCCACTTT.

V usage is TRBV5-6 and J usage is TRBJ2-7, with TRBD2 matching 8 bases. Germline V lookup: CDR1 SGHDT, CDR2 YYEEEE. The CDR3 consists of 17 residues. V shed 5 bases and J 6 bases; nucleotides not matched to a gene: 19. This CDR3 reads CASSTVIKSGGRIEQYF. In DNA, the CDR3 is TGTGCCAGCAGTACCGTGATTAAAAGCGGGGGAAGGATCGAGCAGTACTTC.

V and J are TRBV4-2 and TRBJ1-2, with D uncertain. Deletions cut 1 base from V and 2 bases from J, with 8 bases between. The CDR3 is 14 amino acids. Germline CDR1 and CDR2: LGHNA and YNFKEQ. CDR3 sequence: CASSQVGTNYGYTF. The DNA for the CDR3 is TGTGCCAGCAGCCAAGTTGGCACCAACTATGGCTACACCTTC.

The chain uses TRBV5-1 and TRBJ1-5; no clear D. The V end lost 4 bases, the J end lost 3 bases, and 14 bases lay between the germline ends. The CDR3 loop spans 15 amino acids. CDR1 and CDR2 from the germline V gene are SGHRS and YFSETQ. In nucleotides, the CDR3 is TGCGCCAGCAGCGCCTCCGGGGAGCCCAATCAGCCCCAGCATTTT. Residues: CASSASGEPNQPQHF.

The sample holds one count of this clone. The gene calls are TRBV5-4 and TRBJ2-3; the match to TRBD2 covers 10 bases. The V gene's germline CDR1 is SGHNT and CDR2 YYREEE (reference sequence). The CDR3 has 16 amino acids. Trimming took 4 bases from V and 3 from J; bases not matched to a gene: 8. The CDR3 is CASSPSLAGGTDTQYF. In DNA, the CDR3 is TGTGCCAGCAGCCCCTCCTTAGCGGGGGGAACAGATACGCAGTATTTT.

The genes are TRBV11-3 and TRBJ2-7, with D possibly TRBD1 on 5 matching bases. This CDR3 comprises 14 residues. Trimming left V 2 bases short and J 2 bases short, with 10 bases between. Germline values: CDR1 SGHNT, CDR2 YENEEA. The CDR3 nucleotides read TGTGCCAGCAGCTTAAGGCAGGACACCTACGAGCAGTACTTC. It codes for CASSLRQDTYEQYF.